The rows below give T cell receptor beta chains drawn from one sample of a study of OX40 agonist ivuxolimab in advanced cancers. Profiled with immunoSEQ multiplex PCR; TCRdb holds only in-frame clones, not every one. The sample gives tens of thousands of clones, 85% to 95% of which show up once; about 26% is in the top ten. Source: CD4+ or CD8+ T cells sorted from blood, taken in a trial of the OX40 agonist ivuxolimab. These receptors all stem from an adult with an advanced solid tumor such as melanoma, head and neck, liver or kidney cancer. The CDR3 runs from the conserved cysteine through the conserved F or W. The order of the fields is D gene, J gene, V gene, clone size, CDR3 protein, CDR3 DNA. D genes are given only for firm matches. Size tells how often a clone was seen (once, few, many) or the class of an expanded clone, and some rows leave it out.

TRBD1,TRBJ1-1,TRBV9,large,CASSPPEGAWTEAFF,TGTGCCAGCAGCCCGCCGGAGGGGGCTTGGACTGAAGCTTTCTTT
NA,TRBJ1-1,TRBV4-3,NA,CASSQGDFVNTEAFF,TGCGCCAGCAGCCAAGGGGACTTCGTGAACACTGAAGCTTTCTTT
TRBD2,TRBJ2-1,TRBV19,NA,CASSLASGALSEQFF,TGTGCCAGTAGCTTGGCTAGCGGGGCCCTTAGTGAGCAGTTCTTC
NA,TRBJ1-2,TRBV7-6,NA,CASSHTDSRGYTF,TGTGCCAGCAGTCACACGGACAGCCGAGGCTACACCTTC
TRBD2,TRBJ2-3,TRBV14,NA,CASSQVAAGADTQYF,TGTGCCAGCAGCCAAGTGGCGGCGGGAGCAGATACGCAGTATTTT
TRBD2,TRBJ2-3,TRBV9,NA,CASSSLGGGADTQYF,TGTGCCAGCAGCTCTCTTGGCGGGGGGGCGGATACGCAGTATTTT
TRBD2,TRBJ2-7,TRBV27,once,CASAVAGGGYEQYF,TGTGCCAGCGCCGTAGCGGGAGGGGGCTACGAGCAGTACTTC
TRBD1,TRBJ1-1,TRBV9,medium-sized,CASSVEGTANTEAFF,TGTGCCAGCAGCGTAGAGGGGACAGCGAACACTGAAGCTTTCTTT
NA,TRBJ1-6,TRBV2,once,CASASPKNSYNSPLHF,TGTGCCAGCGCCTCCCCCAAAAACTCCTATAATTCACCCCTCCACTTT
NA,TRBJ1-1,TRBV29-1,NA,CSVERTAEAFF,TGCAGCGTGGAACGGACAGCGGAGGCTTTCTTT
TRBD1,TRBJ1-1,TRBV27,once,CAAASPGGLMNTEAFF,TGTGCAGCAGCGTCACCAGGGGGATTAATGAACACTGAAGCTTTCTTT
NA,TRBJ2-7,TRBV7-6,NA,CASSLEKDTSYEQYF,TGTGCCAGCAGCTTAGAAAAGGACACCTCCTACGAGCAGTACTTC
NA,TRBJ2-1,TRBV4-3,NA,CASSQDGGGSSYNEQFF,TGCGCCAGCAGCCAAGATGGAGGAGGGTCCTCCTACAATGAGCAGTTCTTC
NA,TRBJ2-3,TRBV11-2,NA,CASSLGQVSTDTQYF,TGTGCCAGCAGCTTAGGTCAGGTGAGCACAGATACGCAGTATTTT
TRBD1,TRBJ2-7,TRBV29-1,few,CSGKPQTGDYEQYF,TGCAGCGGGAAACCTCAGACAGGGGACTACGAGCAGTACTTC
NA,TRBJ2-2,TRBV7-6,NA,CASSLDNQNTGELFF,TGTGCCAGCAGCTTGGACAACCAGAACACCGGGGAGCTGTTTTTT
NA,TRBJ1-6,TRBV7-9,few,CASSSAVAHNSPLHF,TGTGCCAGCAGCTCCGCTGTTGCCCATAATTCACCCCTCCACTTT
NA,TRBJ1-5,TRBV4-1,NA,CASSQVNSPNQPQHF,TGCGCCAGCAGCCAAGTAAACAGCCCGAATCAGCCCCAGCATTTT
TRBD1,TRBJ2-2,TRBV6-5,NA,CASSYTWTGNTGELFF,TGTGCCAGCAGTTACACCTGGACAGGGAACACCGGGGAGCTGTTTTTT
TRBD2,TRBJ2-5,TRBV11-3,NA,CASSWGSGVEETQYF,TGTGCCAGCAGCTGGGGGAGCGGGGTCGAGGAGACCCAGTACTTC
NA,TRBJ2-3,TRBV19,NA,CASSMSADTQYF,TGTGCCAGTAGTATGAGCGCAGATACGCAGTATTTT
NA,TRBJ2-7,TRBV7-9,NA,CASSLLKQYEQYF,TGTGCCAGCAGCTTATTAAAGCAGTACGAGCAGTACTTC
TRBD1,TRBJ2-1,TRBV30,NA,CAWSYGTAYNEQFF,TGTGCCTGGAGTTACGGGACAGCTTACAATGAGCAGTTCTTC
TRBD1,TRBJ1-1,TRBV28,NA,CASREGQGATEAFF,TGTGCCAGCAGAGAAGGACAGGGGGCCACTGAAGCTTTCTTT
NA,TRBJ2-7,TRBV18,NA,CASSPPTGAYEQYF,TGTGCCAGCTCACCACCGACGGGAGCCTACGAGCAGTACTTC
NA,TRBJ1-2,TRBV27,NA,CASSFTLADSYTF,TGTGCCAGCAGTTTCACCCTAGCCGACAGCTACACCTTC
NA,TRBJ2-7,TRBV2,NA,CASSAGKTYEQYF,TGTGCCAGCAGCGCAGGGAAAACCTACGAGCAGTACTTC
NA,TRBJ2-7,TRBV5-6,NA,CASSWPQGREQYF,TGTGCCAGCAGCTGGCCCCAGGGGCGGGAGCAGTACTTC
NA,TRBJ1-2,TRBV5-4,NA,CASSPRGGDYGYTF,TGTGCCAGCAGCCCCCGGGGGGGCGACTATGGCTACACCTTC
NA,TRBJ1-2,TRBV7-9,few,CASSPYLANYGYTF,TGTGCCAGCAGCCCATATCTAGCTAACTATGGCTACACCTTC
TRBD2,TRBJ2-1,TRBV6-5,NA,CASRAGGNNEQFF,TGTGCCAGCAGGGCGGGGGGAAACAATGAGCAGTTCTTC
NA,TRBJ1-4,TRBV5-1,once,CASSITQPNEKLFF,TGCGCCAGCAGCATAACACAGCCGAATGAAAAACTGTTTTTT
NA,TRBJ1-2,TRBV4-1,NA,CASSQAAGAPGYGYTF,TGCGCCAGCAGCCAAGCTGCGGGGGCGCCGGGCTATGGCTACACCTTC
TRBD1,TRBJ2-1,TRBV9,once,CASGTTGDREDNEQFF,TGTGCCAGCGGAACAACCGGGGACAGGGAGGACAATGAGCAGTTCTTC
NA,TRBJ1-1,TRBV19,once,CASSIRERDTTLGTEAFF,TGTGCCAGTAGTATAAGAGAGAGGGACACAACTCTGGGCACTGAAGCTTTCTTT
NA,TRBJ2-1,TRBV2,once,CASVPGLDEQFF,TGTGCCAGCGTCCCGGGGTTAGATGAGCAGTTCTTC
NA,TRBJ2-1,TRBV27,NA,CASSWGAHPDEQFF,TGTGCCAGCAGTTGGGGGGCGCACCCCGATGAGCAGTTCTTC
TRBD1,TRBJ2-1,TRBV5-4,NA,CASSPGQHNEQFF,TGTGCCAGCAGCCCGGGACAGCACAATGAGCAGTTCTTC
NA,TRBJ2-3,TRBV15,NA,CATSRDHGSGDTQYF,TGTGCCACCAGCAGAGATCATGGGTCGGGCGATACGCAGTATTTT
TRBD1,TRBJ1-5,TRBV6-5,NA,CASRQGGQPQHF,TGTGCCAGCCGACAGGGCGGTCAGCCCCAGCATTTT
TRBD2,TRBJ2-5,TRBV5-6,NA,CASSLGLAGGVEETQYF,TGTGCCAGCAGCTTGGGATTAGCGGGAGGAGTTGAAGAGACCCAGTACTTC